This T cell receptor beta chain was captured in a study of blood T cell repertoires in COVID-19. Study in general: Whether acute or convalescent, the COVID-19 samples came from the United States, Italy and Spain.

Enrolment of Seattle patients took place during active infection, and they were followed longitudinally. Per the authors' pipeline: Amplification of reference gene primers provided the estimated nucleated cell counts. The repertoire was sequenced with immunoSEQ multiplex PCR; TCRdb's copy has only in-frame clones and lacks some. V, J and clone size are taken as reported in that table, and D and trimming were inferred from the DNA itself. The table has approximately 70,000 clones, approximately 90% seen once. The source material was peripheral blood. The receptor's source is a man aged 50-59 years with COVID-19, enrolled during active disease.

CDR3 sequence: CATSDLSGGPQGTQYF. Written as DNA, the CDR3 is TGTGCCACCAGTGATCTTAGCGGGGGACCCCAAGGAACGCAGTATTTT. The chain is built from TRBV24-1 and TRBJ2-3, with 9 bases aligning to TRBD2. V shed 3 bases, J shed 9 bases, and the junction held 12 bases outside the gene matches. Germline V lookup: CDR1 KGHDR, CDR2 SFDVKD. The CDR3 is made up of 16 amino acids.